The present T cell receptor (beta chain) was sequenced within a study of blood T cell repertoires in COVID-19. On the study more broadly: Donors in the United States, Italy and Spain gave samples during acute or convalescent COVID-19. T cells, B-cell-depleted T cells, or PBMCs provided the cDNA or gDNA that served as material.

Original processing methods: Amplification of reference gene primers provided the estimated nucleated cell counts. Data came from immunoSEQ multiplex PCR; TCRdb stores just in-frame clones and leaves some out. V, J and clone size derive from that table, while D and trimming were established from the DNA sequence. In the table there are around 130,000 clones, approximately 71% of which are singletons. Germline lookup yields CDR1 LGHNA and CDR2 YNFKEQ. Trimming stripped 1 base from V and 1 base from J, with 14 bases between. CDR3 size: 17 residues. Material: peripheral blood. The clonotype comes from a human donor in a cohort sampled during active COVID-19. This sequence joins TRBV4-2 and TRBJ1-5, with a tentative D call TRBD1 (6 bases). CDR3 sequence reads: CASSQGEGGTSNQPQHF. CDR3 DNA sequence: TGTGCCAGCAGCCAAGGTGAGGGGGGGACAAGCAATCAGCCCCAGCATTTT.